Sequencing of this T cell receptor (beta chain) was carried out in a study of human T cells and chemical hapten exposure. Study in general: DPC at 0.01% went onto the upper back in patch tests, read at 6 days. The study, taken as a whole, reports: Those TCRs sitting above 1 in 1000 frequency stayed the same with DPC sensitization.

This clonotype was observed at least ten times. Its specificity is not known. TCRdb re-called the RACE reads through MiXCR, storing one row per CDR3 protein. The sample has 300,000 to 450,000 distinct CDR3 sequences, roughly 4.8% seen once; the top ten hold under 3%. Regarding time point: patch test 1, 2 weeks after DPC sensitization. Documented treatment: therapeutic diphenylcyclopropenone sensitization with weekly scalp DPC. Germline V gene sequence: CDR1 SQVTM, CDR2 ANQGSEA. CDR3 length: 14 residues. J was trimmed by 6 bases and V by 6 bases; bases with no gene match: 11. The chain combines TRBV29-1 with TRBJ2-3; 8 bases are shared with TRBD1. This receptor was obtained from a woman aged 45-65 years with alopecia areata. Some clones in this sample may be carry-over from other donors' samples. The starting material was whole blood, obtained in connection with sensitization to the hapten diphenylcyclopropenone (DPC). CDR3 nucleotides: TGCAGCGTCGCGGACAGGGCTTTTACTGATACGCAGTATTTT. Its translation: CSVADRAFTDTQYF.